These 6 T cell receptor beta chains came from one sample sequenced in a study of blood T cell repertoires in COVID-19. Using immunoSEQ multiplex PCR, the repertoire was profiled, and TCRdb retains in-frame clones only, with some absent. The sample shows a few hundred thousand clones, approximately 90% of them seen only once. The sequenced sample was peripheral blood. The receptors derive from a man in his thirties or forties with acute or convalescent COVID-19.

The rearrangement links TRBV9 to TRBJ2-3, with 13 bases aligning to TRBD2. The CDR3 loop spans 19 amino acids. Germline assignment: CDR1 SGDLS and CDR2 YYNGEE. V trimming: 3 bases; J trimming: 1 base; junction bases outside the gene matches: 11. As DNA, the CDR3 is TGTGCCAGCAGCGAAACAACTAGCGGGGGGGCTCTTCGCACAGATACGCAGTATTTT. Amino acids: CASSETTSGGALRTDTQYF.

The CDR3 loop reads CASNYRDRNTGELFF. The CDR3, as DNA: TGTGCCAGTAACTATCGGGACAGGAACACCGGGGAGCTGTTTTTT. J is TRBJ2-2 and V is TRBV19, with 7 nucleotides matching TRBD1. The CDR3 covers 15 residues. V dropped 7 bases and J dropped 1; count of bases not matched to a gene: 6. Germline lookup yields CDR1 LNHDA and CDR2 SQIVND (reference sequence).

The chain combines TRBV7-9 with TRBJ2-1, with 8 bases aligning to TRBD1. The CDR3 has 12 residues. From germline, CDR1 is SEHNR and CDR2 FQNEAQ (reference sequence). The V and J ends lost 6 bases and 9 bases, in that order; junction bases with no gene match: 4. The CDR3 region is CASSQDRGEQFF. The CDR3 region has the DNA TGTGCCAGCAGTCAAGACAGGGGTGAGCAGTTCTTC.

The V call is TRBV18, the J call TRBJ2-7, with D perhaps TRBD2 (5 bases). Germline V gives CDR1 KGHSH, CDR2 LQKENI. The CDR3 runs 15 residues. V was cut by 6 bases and J by 4 bases, with 19 bases left in between. For the CDR3, the DNA is TGTGCCAGCTCCCCAAACCCGGGCGGGCCGTACGAGCAGTACTTC. Protein sequence: CASSPNPGGPYEQYF.

The chain couples TRBV10-3 to TRBJ2-3; 8 bases fit TRBD2. Germline assignment: CDR1 ENHRY and CDR2 SYGVKD. This CDR3 comprises 16 residues. V shed 1 base, J shed 0 bases, and the junction held 3 bases outside the gene matches. CDR3 amino acids: CAISEFSGASTDTQYF. The CDR3 bases are TGTGCCATCAGTGAGTTTAGCGGGGCCAGCACAGATACGCAGTATTTT.

The chain carries TRBV18 and TRBJ1-1; 8 nucleotides line up with TRBD1. The ends lost 6 bases at V and 0 bases at J; junction bases unmatched: 6. The CDR3 contains 15 residues. Germline V gene sequence: CDR1 KGHSH, CDR2 LQKENI. CDR3 sequence (DNA): TGTGCCAGCTCCCGTGGGACAGGACTGAACACTGAAGCTTTCTTT. Residues: CASSRGTGLNTEAFF.